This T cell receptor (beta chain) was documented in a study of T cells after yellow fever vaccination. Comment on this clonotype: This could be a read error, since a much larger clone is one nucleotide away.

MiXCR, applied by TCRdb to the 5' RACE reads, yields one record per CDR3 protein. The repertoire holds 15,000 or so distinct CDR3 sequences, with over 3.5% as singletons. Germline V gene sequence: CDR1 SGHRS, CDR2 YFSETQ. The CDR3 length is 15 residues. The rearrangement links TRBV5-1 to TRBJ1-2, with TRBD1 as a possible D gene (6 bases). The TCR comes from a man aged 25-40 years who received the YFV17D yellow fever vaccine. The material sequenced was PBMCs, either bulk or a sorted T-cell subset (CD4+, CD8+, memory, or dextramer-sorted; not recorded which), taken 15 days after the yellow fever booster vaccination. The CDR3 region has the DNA TGCTCCAGCAGCTTGGGGCCAGGGGCTAACTATGGCTACACCTTC. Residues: CSSSLGPGANYGYTF.